This T cell receptor beta chain was sequenced during a study of human T cells and chemical hapten exposure. Overall study: The use of 2% DPC on around 2 cm by around 2 cm of upper inner arm skin constituted sensitization. Patients were mainly female, each with alopecia areata, totalis or universalis.

To note about this clonotype: The antigen remains unidentified.

Each CDR3 protein gets one entry after TCRdb re-called the RACE reads with MiXCR. The sample includes 100,000 or so distinct CDR3 sequences, about 34% of them seen just once. The CDR3 loop spans 15 amino acids. Germline values: CDR1 MNHNS, CDR2 SASEGT. V lost 4 bases and J lost 0; bases outside the gene matches: 4. Overall study results and limits: Expanded TCR sets contained significantly more large CDR3 similarity clusters than controls.

Time point indicated: patch test 3, about 24 weeks after DPC sensitization. The treatment denotes: therapeutic diphenylcyclopropenone sensitization with weekly scalp DPC. Unfractionated whole blood yielded total RNA. The receptor was isolated from a man aged 35-49 years with alopecia areata. Some clones in this sample may be carry-over from other donors' samples. The sequencing used whole blood, collected in connection with sensitization to the hapten diphenylcyclopropenone (DPC). The chain links TRBV6-1 to TRBJ2-7; 9 positions match TRBD1. The CDR3 nucleotides read TGTGCCAGCAGTGTGGGACAGGGTAGCTCCTACGAGCAGTACGTC. Its translation: CASSVGQGSSYEQYV.